This T cell receptor beta chain was captured by sequencing in a study of blood T cell repertoires in COVID-19. Overall study: Donors in the United States, Italy and Spain gave samples during acute or convalescent COVID-19.

Study processing details: Scientists estimated how many nucleated cells there were by amplifying reference gene primers. Using immunoSEQ multiplex PCR, the repertoire was profiled, and TCRdb retains in-frame clones only, with some absent. V, J and clone size were drawn from that table, and D and trimming were deduced from the DNA. This sample yields a few hundred thousand clones, of which around 89% are seen a single time; roughly 3.9% belongs to the top ten. Trimming at V came to 5 bases and at J to 4 bases, leaving 7 bases not matched to a gene. The CDR3 is made up of 14 amino acids. Germline lookup yields CDR1 SEHNR and CDR2 FQNEAQ (reference sequence).

The specimen was peripheral blood. The clonotype was recovered from a man in his 60s who had recovered from COVID-19. This chain joins TRBV7-9 and TRBJ1-2; 7 bases map to TRBD1. CDR3 residues: CASSRGQKSYGYTF. The CDR3 coding sequence is TGTGCCAGCAGCCGGGGACAGAAATCCTATGGCTACACCTTC.